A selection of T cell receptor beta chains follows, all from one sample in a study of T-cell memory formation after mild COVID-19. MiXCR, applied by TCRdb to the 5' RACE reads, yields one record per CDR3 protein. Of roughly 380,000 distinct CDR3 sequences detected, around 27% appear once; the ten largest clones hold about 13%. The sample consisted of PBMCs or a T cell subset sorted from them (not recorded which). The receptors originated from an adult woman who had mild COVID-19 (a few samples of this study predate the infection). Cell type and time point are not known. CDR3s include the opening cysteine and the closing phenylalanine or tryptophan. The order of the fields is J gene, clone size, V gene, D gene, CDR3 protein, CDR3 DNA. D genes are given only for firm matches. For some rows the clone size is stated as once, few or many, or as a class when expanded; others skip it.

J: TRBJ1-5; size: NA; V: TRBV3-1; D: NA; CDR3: CASSQEGGGKDQPQHF; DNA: TGTGCCAGCAGCCAAGAGGGAGGGGGGAAAGATCAGCCCCAGCATTTT
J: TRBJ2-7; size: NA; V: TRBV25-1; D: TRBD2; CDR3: CASTEGSGSYEQYF; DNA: TGTGCCAGCACTGAGGGTAGCGGGAGCTACGAGCAGTACTTC
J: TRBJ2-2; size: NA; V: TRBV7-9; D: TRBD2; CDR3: CASSPRTSGRFVVDTGELFF; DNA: TGTGCCAGCAGCCCCAGGACTAGCGGGAGATTTGTCGTAGACACCGGGGAGCTGTTTTTT
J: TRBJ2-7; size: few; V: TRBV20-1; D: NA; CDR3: CSASPGGAYEQYF; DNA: TGCAGTGCTAGCCCCGGGGGAGCCTACGAGCAGTACTTC
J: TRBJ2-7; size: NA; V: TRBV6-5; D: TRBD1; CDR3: CASRPGQVDPYEQYF; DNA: TGTGCCAGCAGGCCGGGACAGGTCGACCCCTACGAGCAGTACTTC
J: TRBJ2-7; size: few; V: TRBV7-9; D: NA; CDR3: CASSLERGF; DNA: TGTGCCAGCAGCTTAGAGCGCGGCTTC
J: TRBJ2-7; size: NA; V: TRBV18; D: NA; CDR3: CASSPRLRDEQYF; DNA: TGTGCCAGCTCACCACGACTTAGGGACGAGCAGTACTTC
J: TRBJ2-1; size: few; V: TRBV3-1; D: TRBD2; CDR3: CASSQELAGGNEQFF; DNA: TGTGCCAGCAGCCAAGAACTAGCGGGGGGTAATGAGCAGTTCTTC
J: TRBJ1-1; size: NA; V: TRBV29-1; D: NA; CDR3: CSVEDSGISVAEAFF; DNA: TGCAGCGTTGAGGACAGCGGAATCTCAGTGGCTGAAGCTTTCTTT
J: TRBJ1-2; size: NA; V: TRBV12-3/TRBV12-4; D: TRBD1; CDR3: CASSLRTGVMASGYTF; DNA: TGTGCCAGCAGTTTACGGACAGGGGTCATGGCATCTGGCTACACCTTC
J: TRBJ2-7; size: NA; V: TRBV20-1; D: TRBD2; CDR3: CSAREGVLAGGIYEQYF; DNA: TGCAGTGCTAGAGAAGGGGTACTAGCGGGGGGTATTTACGAGCAGTACTTC